This is a list of T cell receptor beta chains from one sample in a study of early T cells in non-severe SARS-CoV-2 infection. MiXCR, run by TCRdb on the 5' RACE reads, gives a single entry per CDR3 protein. Of about 11,000 distinct CDR3 sequences listed, around 5% are singletons. The sequenced sample consisted of whole blood. Every receptor here comes from an adult who was a healthcare worker with PCR-confirmed SARS-CoV-2 infection or an uninfected control (not recorded which). The CDR3 runs from the conserved cysteine through the conserved F or W. A D gene is named only where the DNA matches it firmly. Part of the rows lack a size; the others show once, few, many or a class for expanded clones.

v_call	clone_size	d_call	j_call	cdr3_aa	cdr3_nt
TRBV7-8	few	.	TRBJ2-3	CASSQTTSSGQYF	TGTGCCAGCAGCCAAACGACCTCCTCTGGGCAGTATTTT
TRBV6-2/TRBV6-3	many	TRBD2	TRBJ2-3	CASGPGLADTDTQYF	TGTGCCAGCGGTCCGGGACTAGCGGACACAGATACGCAGTATTTT
TRBV20-1	medium-sized	.	TRBJ1-2	CSARDTGSVYGYTF	TGCAGTGCTAGAGATACAGGCAGCGTCTATGGCTACACCTTC
TRBV7-7	many	.	TRBJ2-3	CASSERAEGTDTQYF	TGTGCCAGCAGCGAACGGGCCGAGGGTACAGATACGCAGTATTTT
TRBV10-2	medium-sized	.	TRBJ1-1	CASSVGGDTEAFF	TGCGCCAGCAGTGTAGGTGGGGACACTGAAGCTTTCTTT
TRBV11-2	many	.	TRBJ2-1	CASSPEQGRYGEQFF	TGTGCCAGCAGCCCTGAGCAGGGAAGATATGGTGAGCAGTTCTTC
TRBV18	medium-sized	TRBD1	TRBJ1-6	CASSDRDRLSSSYNSPLHF	TGTGCCAGCTCGGACCGGGACAGACTATCGAGCTCCTATAATTCACCCCTCCACTTT
TRBV7-9	few	.	TRBJ1-6	CASSLSRAYPGVLHF	TGTGCCAGCAGCCTCAGCCGGGCCTACCCGGGCGTCCTCCACTTT
TRBV20-1	medium-sized	.	TRBJ2-5	CSATTLNQETQYF	TGCAGTGCCACAACCTTAAATCAAGAGACCCAGTACTTC
TRBV4-3	many	.	TRBJ1-6	CASSQDWTGTPLHF	TGCGCCAGCAGCCAAGATTGGACCGGGACACCCCTCCACTTT
TRBV19	few	.	TRBJ1-5	CASNQYRDQPQHF	TGTGCCAGTAATCAATACAGGGATCAGCCCCAGCATTTT
TRBV9	few	.	TRBJ1-1	CASSVRDTEAFF	TGTGCCAGCAGCGTTAGGGACACTGAAGCTTTCTTT
TRBV30	many	.	TRBJ2-7	CAWSLSGQPYYEQYF	TGTGCCTGGAGTCTCTCGGGACAACCCTACTACGAGCAGTACTTC
TRBV7-3	few	.	TRBJ1-2	CASSLTPGARGYTF	TGTGCCAGCAGCTTAACCCCAGGGGCGCGGGGCTACACCTTC
TRBV24-1	.	.	TRBJ2-7	CATSDGVSYEQYF	TGTGCCACCAGTGATGGGGTGTCCTACGAGCAGTACTTC
TRBV6-6	many	.	TRBJ1-1	CASSSTGNTEAFF	TGTGCCAGCAGCTCGACAGGGAACACTGAAGCTTTCTTT
TRBV29-1	medium-sized	.	TRBJ1-1	CSLSISGHPNTEAFF	TGCAGCCTTTCCATCTCGGGACACCCGAACACTGAAGCTTTCTTT
TRBV18	medium-sized	TRBD1	TRBJ1-2	CASSDGTANYGYTF	TGTGCCAGCTCAGACGGGACAGCTAACTATGGCTACACCTTC
TRBV11-1	many	.	TRBJ2-7	CASSLSRTGEQYF	TGTGCCAGCAGCTTATCCCGGACGGGGGAGCAGTACTTC
TRBV6-5	few	TRBD1	TRBJ2-2	CASRTAGGHDGELFF	TGTGCCAGCAGGACAGCAGGGGGCCATGACGGGGAGCTGTTTTTT
TRBV20-1	many	TRBD1	TRBJ2-7	CSAPGQGEGEQYF	TGCAGTGCCCCGGGACAGGGGGAAGGCGAGCAGTACTTC
TRBV29-1	many	.	TRBJ2-6	CSVESSGANVLTF	TGCAGCGTTGAGAGCTCTGGGGCCAACGTCCTGACTTTC
TRBV7-6	many	.	TRBJ1-2	CASSLDLRQSGYTF	TGTGCCAGCAGCTTAGATTTAAGGCAGAGCGGCTACACCTTC
TRBV24-1	many	TRBD2	TRBJ2-1	CATSARGGAGVDEQFF	TGTGCCACCAGTGCTCGCGGGGGTGCCGGGGTCGATGAGCAGTTCTTC
TRBV19	many	TRBD1	TRBJ1-5	CASTHRGRNQPQHF	TGTGCCAGTACCCACAGGGGGCGCAATCAGCCCCAGCATTTT
TRBV27	medium-sized	TRBD1	TRBJ1-1	CASSDYRGPTEAFF	TGTGCCAGCAGTGATTACAGGGGGCCCACTGAAGCTTTCTTT
TRBV5-1	many	.	TRBJ2-2	CASSLGVGASAGELFF	TGCGCCAGCAGCTTGGGTGTTGGGGCATCTGCCGGGGAGCTGTTTTTT
TRBV7-9	few	.	TRBJ2-2	CASSPAGTAMNTGELFF	TGTGCCAGCAGCCCTGCGGGGACAGCTATGAACACCGGGGAGCTGTTTTTT
TRBV19	.	.	TRBJ2-2	CASSSSGRRSSNGELFF	TGTGCCAGTAGCTCGTCCGGGAGAAGAAGTAGTAACGGGGAGCTGTTTTTT
TRBV6-6	medium-sized	.	TRBJ1-3	CASSVTGPSSGNTIYF	TGTGCCAGCAGCGTGACAGGACCCAGCTCTGGAAACACCATATATTTT
TRBV12-3/TRBV12-4	many	.	TRBJ2-7	CASSFELTEGNEQYF	TGTGCCAGCAGTTTCGAACTCACAGAAGGTAACGAGCAGTACTTC
TRBV5-1	many	.	TRBJ2-3	CASSLDSGSDTQYF	TGCGCCAGCAGCTTGGATTCTGGGTCGGATACGCAGTATTTT
TRBV19	medium-sized	TRBD1	TRBJ2-6	CASSLGTDSGANVLTF	TGTGCCAGTAGCTTGGGGACAGACTCTGGGGCCAACGTCCTGACTTTC
TRBV19	many	TRBD1	TRBJ2-5	CASSTGGQGYQETQYF	TGTGCCAGTTCCACCGGTGGACAGGGATACCAAGAGACCCAGTACTTC
TRBV7-3	medium-sized	TRBD1	TRBJ1-1	CASSSLGQGSTEAFF	TGTGCCAGCAGCTCCTTAGGACAGGGGAGCACTGAAGCTTTCTTT
TRBV9	many	.	TRBJ1-6	CASSVTQGDSPLHF	TGTGCCAGCAGCGTAACTCAGGGTGATTCACCCCTCCACTTT
TRBV12-5	few	.	TRBJ2-7	CASLRDSASYEQYF	TGTGCTAGTCTAAGGGACTCAGCGTCCTACGAGCAGTACTTC
TRBV6-1	many	TRBD1	TRBJ1-2	CASRTGGDYGYTF	TGTGCCAGCAGGACAGGGGGCGACTATGGCTACACCTTC
TRBV7-2	medium-sized	TRBD2	TRBJ2-7	CASSLDAGGPYEQYF	TGTGCCAGCAGCTTAGACGCGGGGGGCCCCTACGAGCAGTACTTC
TRBV7-3	.	TRBD2	TRBJ2-3	CASSQQRGGLLTQYF	TGTGCCAGCAGCCAACAGCGGGGGGGCCTTCTTACGCAGTATTTT
TRBV6-2/TRBV6-3	.	TRBD1	TRBJ1-1	CASSYSPRTGYLNTEAFF	TGTGCCAGCAGTTACTCCCCAAGGACAGGGTACCTGAACACTGAAGCTTTCTTT
TRBV5-1	many	.	TRBJ2-1	CASSSDPSRSEQFF	TGCGCCAGCAGCTCGGACCCATCGAGGAGTGAGCAGTTCTTC
TRBV7-8	medium-sized	TRBD1	TRBJ2-3	CASFPTGTTDTQYF	TGTGCCAGCTTCCCGACAGGGACCACAGATACGCAGTATTTT
TRBV6-2/TRBV6-3	medium-sized	TRBD1	TRBJ1-1	CASSYSLTGDTEAFF	TGTGCCAGCAGTTACTCCTTAACAGGGGACACTGAAGCTTTCTTT
TRBV7-3	few	.	TRBJ2-5	CASSLDRVDDQETQYF	TGTGCCAGCAGCCTCGACCGAGTAGACGACCAAGAGACCCAGTACTTC
TRBV6-5	.	.	TRBJ2-7	CASSSGTNSYEQYF	TGTGCCAGCAGTTCCGGGACAAATTCCTACGAGCAGTACTTC
TRBV11-2	many	.	TRBJ1-4	CASSFDSSNEKLFF	TGTGCCAGCAGCTTCGACAGCTCTAATGAAAAACTGTTTTTT
TRBV29-1	many	TRBD1	TRBJ1-1	CSARGAGTEAFF	TGCAGCGCCAGGGGGGCAGGCACTGAAGCTTTCTTT
TRBV12-3/TRBV12-4	many	.	TRBJ2-1	CASSSLGLIDNEQFF	TGTGCCAGCAGTTCCCTAGGTTTGATCGACAATGAGCAGTTCTTC
TRBV5-1	.	.	TRBJ1-4	CASSLVGQKDEKLFF	TGCGCCAGCAGCTTGGTAGGACAGAAAGATGAAAAACTGTTTTTT
TRBV29-1	many	.	TRBJ1-2	CSVEGYNYGYTF	TGCAGCGTTGAAGGGTACAACTATGGCTACACCTTC
TRBV5-1	many	.	TRBJ1-1	CASSSRELGGTEAFF	TGCGCCAGCAGCTCCAGGGAATTGGGGGGCACTGAAGCTTTCTTT
TRBV10-3	medium-sized	.	TRBJ2-5	CAITVGGGETQYF	TGTGCCATCACCGTGGGAGGGGGGGAGACCCAGTACTTC
TRBV20-1	medium-sized	.	TRBJ2-6	CSVRNGRSNVLTF	TGCAGTGTTAGGAACGGACGGTCCAACGTCCTGACTTTC
TRBV25-1	many	.	TRBJ1-1	CASSEDLLNTEAFF	TGTGCCAGCAGTGAAGATCTTCTGAACACTGAAGCTTTCTTT
TRBV2	medium-sized	.	TRBJ2-3	CASRAPPGGPLWGTQYF	TGTGCCAGCAGGGCCCCCCCGGGGGGCCCCCTATGGGGTACGCAGTATTTT
TRBV19	many	.	TRBJ1-2	CASSIAHRDYGYTF	TGTGCCAGTAGTATAGCCCACAGGGACTATGGCTACACCTTC
TRBV6-2/TRBV6-3	medium-sized	.	TRBJ2-1	CASSYMGRGADEQFF	TGTGCCAGCAGTTACATGGGCAGGGGGGCCGATGAGCAGTTCTTC
TRBV12-3/TRBV12-4	medium-sized	.	TRBJ1-1	CASTPGFGHTEAFF	TGTGCCAGCACCCCCGGCTTTGGACACACTGAAGCTTTCTTT
TRBV7-2	many	TRBD2	TRBJ2-7	CASSLVAGGTYEQYF	TGTGCCAGCAGCTTAGTAGCGGGGGGCACCTACGAGCAGTACTTC